What follows are 7 T cell receptor beta chains derived from one specimen sequenced in a study of blood T cell repertoires in COVID-19. Using immunoSEQ multiplex PCR, the repertoire was profiled, and TCRdb retains in-frame clones only, with some absent. This sample has approximately 80,000 clones, with approximately 85% found just once. The specimen was peripheral blood. The receptors come from a man over 45 with COVID-19, enrolled during active disease.

The chain joins TRBV19 to TRBJ2-5; D is undetermined. This CDR3 has 11 residues. V gave up 7 bases and J gave up 4 bases, with 7 bases separating them. Germline CDR1 LNHDA, CDR2 SQIVND (reference sequence). CDR3 in amino acids: CASTTGETQYF. The CDR3 nucleotides are TGTGCCAGTACCACCGGAGAGACCCAGTACTTC.

The chain employs TRBV30 and TRBJ1-1; 8 nucleotides match TRBD1. Trimming at V came to 2 bases and at J to 5 bases, leaving 7 bases not matched to a gene. Germline CDR1 is GTSNPN and CDR2 is SVGIG (reference sequence). The CDR3 has 14 residues. CDR3 region: CAWSPRQGRTEAFF. For the CDR3, the DNA is TGTGCCTGGAGTCCCCGACAGGGGAGGACTGAAGCTTTCTTT.

The rearrangement links TRBV7-3 to TRBJ2-5, with 8 bases matching TRBD2. After removal of 1 base from V and 4 bases from J, the junction contained 11 bases not matched to a gene. CDR3 length equals 17 residues. Per the germline V gene, CDR1 is SGHTA and CDR2 is FQGTGA. CDR3 nucleotide sequence: TGTGCCAGCAGCTTAATTCCCGGGAGGGCCGGGGGAGAGACCCAGTACTTC. Translating gives CASSLIPGRAGGETQYF. Looking up the rest from reference TRBV7-3 and TRBJ2-5 gives the full variable domain: GAGVSQTPSNKVTEKGKYVELRCDPISGHTALYWYRQSLGQGPEFLIYFQGTGAADDSGLPNDRFFAVRPEGSVSTLKIQRTERGDSAVYLCASSLIPGRAGGETQYFGPGTRLLVL.

The chain is built from TRBV4-2 and TRBJ1-2; D may be TRBD1 (5 bases). Germline values: CDR1 LGHNA, CDR2 YNFKEQ. This CDR3 has 16 residues. V shed 0 bases and J shed 8 bases, with 19 bases lying between them. As DNA, the CDR3 is TGTGCCAGCAGCCAAGATGCGGGGGGAAAGGTTGAGGGCTACACCTTC. It specifies CASSQDAGGKVEGYTF.

The gene calls are TRBV6-2 or TRBV6-3 and TRBJ1-2; possible D gene TRBD1, 6 bases. This CDR3 has 13 residues. V was cut by 2 bases and J by 8 bases, with 12 bases left in between. CDR1 is MNHEY and CDR2 is SVGEGT in the germline V gene. Here the CDR3 DNA reads TGTGCCAGCAGTTACAACAGGGCTCAAGGCTACACCTTC. It codes for CASSYNRAQGYTF.

This rearrangement joins TRBV6-5 to TRBJ2-3, with unresolved D. Trimming removed 6 bases from V and 3 bases from J, with 16 bases in between. Per the germline V gene, CDR1 is MNHEY and CDR2 is SVGAGI. This CDR3 comprises 15 residues. The CDR3 region is CASSLGPRVTDTQYF. The CDR3 coding sequence is TGTGCCAGCAGCCTAGGTCCCCGTGTGACAGATACGCAGTATTTT.

The genes are TRBV4-3 and TRBJ1-4; 8 bases align to TRBD1. CDR3 length: 13 amino acids. Trimming took 4 bases from V and 8 from J; bases not matched to a gene: 3. Germline lookup yields CDR1 LGHNA and CDR2 YSLEER. In DNA, the CDR3 is TGCGCCAGCAGCCCAAGGACAGGGGAAAAACTGTTTTTT. Encoded protein: CASSPRTGEKLFF.